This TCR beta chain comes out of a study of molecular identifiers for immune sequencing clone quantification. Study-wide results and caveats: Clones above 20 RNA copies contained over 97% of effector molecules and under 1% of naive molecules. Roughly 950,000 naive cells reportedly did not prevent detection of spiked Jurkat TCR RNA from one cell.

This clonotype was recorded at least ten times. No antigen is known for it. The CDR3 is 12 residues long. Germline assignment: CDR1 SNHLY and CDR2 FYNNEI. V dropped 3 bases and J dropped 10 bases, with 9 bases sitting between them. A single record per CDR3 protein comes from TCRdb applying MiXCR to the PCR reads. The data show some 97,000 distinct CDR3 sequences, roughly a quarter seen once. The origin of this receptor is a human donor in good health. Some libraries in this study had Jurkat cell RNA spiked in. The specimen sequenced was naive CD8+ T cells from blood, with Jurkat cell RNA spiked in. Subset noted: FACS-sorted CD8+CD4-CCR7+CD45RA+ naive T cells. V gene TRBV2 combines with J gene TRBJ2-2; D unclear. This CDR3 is CASSDPSLELFF. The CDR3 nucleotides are TGTGCCAGCAGTGATCCGTCCCTGGAGCTGTTTTTT.